This T cell receptor beta chain was obtained from a study of blood T cells in healthy people across ages. The donors, aged roughly 6 to 90, were healthy Caucasians from Russia. Together with a sample-barcoded 5' primer, a J-beta primer mix was included in a second PCR lasting roughly 6 to 12 cycles. TCRdb independently ran MiXCR on the 5' RACE reads; one entry per CDR3 protein. Among 800,000 to 1,300,000 distinct CDR3 sequences listed, roughly 24% were seen once. The CDR3 runs 14 residues. Losses at the gene ends were 3 bases for V and 8 bases for J; bases not matched to a gene: 9. The germline V gene has CDR1 DFQATT and CDR2 SNEGSKA (reference sequence). The sample was also linked to a second study, of T cells of mothers and their children.

This TCR was recovered from a girl aged 2-15 years in good health. Sequenced sample: blood. This chain connects TRBV20-1 to TRBJ2-1; 8 bases align to TRBD2. The DNA of the CDR3 is TGCAGTGCTAGTAAACCGGGGGGGCCCCATGAGCAGTTCTTC. Translating it yields CSASKPGGPHEQFF.